This T cell receptor (beta chain) came from a study of OX40 agonist ivuxolimab in advanced cancers. Losses at the gene ends were 0 bases for V and 4 bases for J; bases not matched to a gene: 8. The germline CDR1 and CDR2 sequences are SGHTS and YDEGEE. CDR3 length equals 17 residues. Repertoires were generated with immunoSEQ multiplex PCR, while TCRdb's copy carries only in-frame clones and drops some. The data show about 47,000 clones, about nine tenths seen once. Sample: CD4+ or CD8+ T cells sorted from blood, taken in a trial of the OX40 agonist ivuxolimab. The sequence derives from an adult with an advanced solid tumor such as melanoma, head and neck, liver or kidney cancer. This rearrangement joins TRBV5-8 to TRBJ2-2; TRBD1 matches at 8 bases. CDR3 sequence (DNA): TGTGCCAGCAGCTTGGCCCCCGGGACAGGCAGCACCGGGGAGCTGTTTTTT. It encodes CASSLAPGTGSTGELFF.